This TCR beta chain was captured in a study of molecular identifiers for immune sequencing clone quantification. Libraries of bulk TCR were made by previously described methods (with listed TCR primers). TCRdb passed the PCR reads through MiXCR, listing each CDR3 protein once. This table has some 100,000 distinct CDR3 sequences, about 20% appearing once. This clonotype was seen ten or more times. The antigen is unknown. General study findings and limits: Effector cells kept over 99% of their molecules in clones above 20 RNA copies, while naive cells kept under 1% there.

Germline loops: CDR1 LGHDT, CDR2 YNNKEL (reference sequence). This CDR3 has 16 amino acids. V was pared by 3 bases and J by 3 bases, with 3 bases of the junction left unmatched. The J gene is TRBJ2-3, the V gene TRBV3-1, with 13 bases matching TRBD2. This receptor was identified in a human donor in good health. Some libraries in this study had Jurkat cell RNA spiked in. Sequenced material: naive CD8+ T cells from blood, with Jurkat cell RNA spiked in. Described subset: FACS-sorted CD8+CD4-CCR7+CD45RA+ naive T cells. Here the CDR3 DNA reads TGTGCCAGCAGCCAGGGACTAGCGGGGATAACAGATACGCAGTATTTT. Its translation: CASSQGLAGITDTQYF.